A single sample gave rise to the 8 T cell receptor beta chains below, sequenced in a study of blood T cell repertoires in COVID-19. The repertoire was sequenced with immunoSEQ multiplex PCR; TCRdb's copy has only in-frame clones and lacks some. The sample has tens of thousands of clones, more than 75% seen once. Sequenced material: peripheral blood. These receptors came from an elderly woman with acute or convalescent COVID-19.

V usage is TRBV10-2 and J usage is TRBJ1-2, with D possibly matching TRBD1 (6 bases). This CDR3 has 14 residues. Trimming removed 0 bases at V and 4 bases at J, with 9 bases between. Germline-derived CDR1 and CDR2 are WSHSY and SAAADI. CDR3 DNA: TGCGCCAGCAGTGAGTCGAGCAGGGGCTATGGCTACACCTTC. This sequence encodes CASSESSRGYGYTF.

The chain couples TRBV6-5 to TRBJ2-7, with 11 bases lining up with TRBD1. The V gene's germline CDR1 is MNHEY and CDR2 SVGAGI. The CDR3 covers 14 residues. V lost 2 bases and J lost 6; bases outside the gene matches: 3. The CDR3 nucleotides read TGTGCCAGCAGTTACGGACAGGGGGCTTCCGAGCAGTACTTC. Translating gives CASSYGQGASEQYF.

The chain joins TRBV28 to TRBJ1-5; D remains ambiguous. The CDR3 contains 15 residues. Trimming took off 6 bases at V and 15 bases at J, with 27 bases between the two ends. Germline CDR1 reads MDHEN; CDR2 reads SYDVKM. The CDR3 sequence is CASSLMSTTQIARHF. CDR3 bases: TGTGCCAGCAGCTTAATGTCCACCACTCAAATAGCCCGGCATTTT.

The V gene is TRBV5-1, the J gene TRBJ2-7; the D gene is possibly TRBD2 (6 bases). V was cut by 2 bases and J by 6 bases, with 15 bases left in between. Germline loops: CDR1 SGHRS, CDR2 YFSETQ. The CDR3 has 14 amino acids. The CDR3 is CASSFGTRPTEQYF. In DNA, the CDR3 is TGCGCCAGCAGCTTCGGGACTCGCCCCACCGAGCAGTACTTC.

J is TRBJ1-6 and V is TRBV19, with D possibly TRBD1 on 5 matching bases. CDR1 is LNHDA and CDR2 is SQIVND in the germline V gene (reference sequence). There are 13 residues in the CDR3. The V end was cut by 10 bases, the J end by 7 bases, with 14 bases between. CDR3 loop: CATNGQTNSPLHF. The CDR3 bases are TGTGCCACCAACGGACAAACCAATTCACCCCTCCACTTT.

The J gene is TRBJ2-3, the V gene TRBV9; a weak D match, TRBD1 (5 bases). The CDR3 sequence is 16 residues long. The germline V and J ends were trimmed by 3 bases and 3 bases, with 17 bases remaining between them. Germline V lookup: CDR1 SGDLS, CDR2 YYNGEE. In DNA, the CDR3 is TGTGCCAGCAGCGCCCGAGAAGGGGCGGTTACAGATACGCAGTATTTT. Amino acids: CASSAREGAVTDTQYF.

The chain joins TRBV5-1 to TRBJ2-7; the match to TRBD1 covers 11 bases. CDR1 SGHRS and CDR2 YFSETQ come from the germline V gene. Trimming cost V 0 bases and J 1 base; bases outside gene matches: 3. This CDR3 has 16 amino acids. DNA for the CDR3: TGCGCCAGCAGCTTGGGCGGGACAGGGGGTTCCTACGAGCAGTACTTC. Amino acids: CASSLGGTGGSYEQYF.

This rearrangement joins TRBV6-2 or TRBV6-3 to TRBJ1-5; D call uncertain. Germline CDR1 MNHEY, CDR2 SVGEGT. This CDR3 contains 20 residues. Trimming left V 2 bases short and J 0 bases short, with 23 bases between. DNA for the CDR3: TGTGCCAGCAGTTACCCGTCCCTGGGTCCCAGCGCGGGTAGCAATCAGCCCCAGCATTTT. This sequence encodes CASSYPSLGPSAGSNQPQHF.